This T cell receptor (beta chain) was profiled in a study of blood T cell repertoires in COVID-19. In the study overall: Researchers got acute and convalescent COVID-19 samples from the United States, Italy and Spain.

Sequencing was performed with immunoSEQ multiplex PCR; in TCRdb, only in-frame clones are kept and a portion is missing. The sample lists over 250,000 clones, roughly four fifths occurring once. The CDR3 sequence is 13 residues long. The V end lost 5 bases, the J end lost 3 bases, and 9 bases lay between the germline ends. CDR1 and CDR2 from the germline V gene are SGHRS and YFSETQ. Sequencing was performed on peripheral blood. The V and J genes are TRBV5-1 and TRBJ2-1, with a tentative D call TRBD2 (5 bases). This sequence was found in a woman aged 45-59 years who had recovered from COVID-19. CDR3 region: CASRDGGYNEQFF. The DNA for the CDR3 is TGCGCCAGCAGGGACGGAGGCTACAATGAGCAGTTCTTC.